A selection of T cell receptor beta chains follows, all from one sample in a study of cytomegalovirus exposure and HLA in healthy donors. TCRdb's table, derived via immunoSEQ multiplex PCR, lists solely in-frame clones and lacks some. Found here are about 59,000 clones, approximately 80% of them singletons; the top ten hold 1.5% to 2%. Material for sequencing was PBMCs. These receptors originate from a human donor in good health. Each CDR3 is given with its conserved first and last residue. The D gene is left open where the match is weak. Expanded clones are given a class, and other clones once, few, many or no size at all.

d_gene: TRBD1; j_gene: TRBJ1-1; v_gene: TRBV19; abundance: -; CDR3nt: TGTGCCAGTGCGGACAGGACGAACACTGAAGCTTTCTTT; CDR3aa: CASADRTNTEAFF
d_gene: -; j_gene: TRBJ1-4; v_gene: TRBV10-3; abundance: -; CDR3nt: TGTGCCATCAGTGAGCGGGATGAAAAACTGTTTTTT; CDR3aa: CAISERDEKLFF
d_gene: -; j_gene: TRBJ2-5; v_gene: TRBV7-2; abundance: -; CDR3nt: TGTGCCAGCAGCTTTCTGGGGGGAGAGACCCAGTACTTC; CDR3aa: CASSFLGGETQYF
d_gene: -; j_gene: TRBJ1-1; v_gene: TRBV4-1; abundance: -; CDR3nt: TGCGCCAGCAGCCAAGATTCGGCGAGCGCTGAAGCTTTCTTT; CDR3aa: CASSQDSASAEAFF
d_gene: TRBD2; j_gene: TRBJ2-7; v_gene: TRBV6-1; abundance: -; CDR3nt: TGTGCCAGCAGTGAAAGGGAATTCAGCGGGAGCTCCTACGAGCAGTACTTC; CDR3aa: CASSEREFSGSSYEQYF
d_gene: -; j_gene: TRBJ2-5; v_gene: TRBV7-2; abundance: -; CDR3nt: TGTGCCAGCAGCTTACTTTTCGGAGAGACCCAGTACTTC; CDR3aa: CASSLLFGETQYF
d_gene: TRBD2; j_gene: TRBJ2-7; v_gene: TRBV6-6; abundance: -; CDR3nt: TGTGCCAGCCGACTAGCGGGGGACACCTACGAGCAGTACTTC; CDR3aa: CASRLAGDTYEQYF
d_gene: -; j_gene: TRBJ2-7; v_gene: TRBV27; abundance: -; CDR3nt: TGTGCCAGCAGTTCCCACTACGAGCAGTACTTC; CDR3aa: CASSSHYEQYF
d_gene: -; j_gene: TRBJ2-7; v_gene: TRBV7-6; abundance: -; CDR3nt: TGTGCCAGCAGCTTAGCGCCCGGGGGGCCCGCCTACGAGCAGTACTTC; CDR3aa: CASSLAPGGPAYEQYF
d_gene: TRBD2; j_gene: TRBJ2-3; v_gene: TRBV25-1; abundance: -; CDR3nt: TGTGCCAGCAGTGATCTCGGCGGGAGGGCCCCAGATACGCAGTATTTT; CDR3aa: CASSDLGGRAPDTQYF
d_gene: -; j_gene: TRBJ1-1; v_gene: TRBV7-2; abundance: -; CDR3nt: TGTGCCAGCAGCTTAGAAGGGGGCACTGAAGCTTTCTTT; CDR3aa: CASSLEGGTEAFF
d_gene: TRBD1; j_gene: TRBJ2-7; v_gene: TRBV11-3; abundance: -; CDR3nt: TGTGCCACGAGTAAGGGGGCGAGTCCCCTCTACGAGCAGTACTTC; CDR3aa: CATSKGASPLYEQYF
d_gene: TRBD1; j_gene: TRBJ1-1; v_gene: TRBV30; abundance: -; CDR3nt: TGTGCCTGGAGTTTCTCGACGGGACAGACCCTTGATGGTGAAGCTTTCTTT; CDR3aa: CAWSFSTGQTLDGEAFF
d_gene: -; j_gene: TRBJ1-4; v_gene: TRBV11-2; abundance: -; CDR3nt: TGTGCCAGCAGCTTAGATATCCCGGGAAAACTGTTTTTT; CDR3aa: CASSLDIPGKLFF
d_gene: TRBD1; j_gene: TRBJ1-2; v_gene: TRBV7-2; abundance: few; CDR3nt: TGTGCCAGCAATACGGACAGGACCGGCTACACCTTC; CDR3aa: CASNTDRTGYTF
d_gene: -; j_gene: TRBJ1-1; v_gene: TRBV6-1; abundance: -; CDR3nt: TGTGCCAGCAGTGAACCGGGCCGAGGGACTGAAGCTTTCTTT; CDR3aa: CASSEPGRGTEAFF
d_gene: TRBD2; j_gene: TRBJ2-1; v_gene: TRBV15; abundance: once; CDR3nt: TGTGCCACCAGCAGAGTGATTGGACTAGCGGCGAACAATGAGCAGTTCTTC; CDR3aa: CATSRVIGLAANNEQFF
d_gene: -; j_gene: TRBJ1-2; v_gene: TRBV5-6; abundance: -; CDR3nt: TGTGCCAGCAGCTACGGGTACTATGGCTACACCTTC; CDR3aa: CASSYGYYGYTF
d_gene: TRBD2; j_gene: TRBJ2-5; v_gene: TRBV11-1; abundance: -; CDR3nt: TGTGCCAGCAGCGCTGGGATTAGCGGGAGATCGGGGGAGACCCAGTACTTC; CDR3aa: CASSAGISGRSGETQYF
d_gene: -; j_gene: TRBJ2-3; v_gene: TRBV10-3; abundance: -; CDR3nt: TGTGCCATCAGTGAACCCGGGACTCGTAGCACAGATACGCAGTATTTT; CDR3aa: CAISEPGTRSTDTQYF
d_gene: TRBD1; j_gene: TRBJ1-6; v_gene: TRBV5-1; abundance: -; CDR3nt: TGCGCCAGCAGCTTTCTCGGGGGACAGGTACATTCACCCCTCCACTTT; CDR3aa: CASSFLGGQVHSPLHF
d_gene: TRBD1; j_gene: TRBJ1-3; v_gene: TRBV5-6; abundance: -; CDR3nt: TGTGCCAGCAGCTTACCGGGACAGGGAATCTCTGGAAACACCATATATTTT; CDR3aa: CASSLPGQGISGNTIYF
d_gene: TRBD1; j_gene: TRBJ2-2; v_gene: TRBV11-2; abundance: -; CDR3nt: TGTGCCAGCAGCTCGGGACAGCCGAACACCGGGGAGCTGTTTTTT; CDR3aa: CASSSGQPNTGELFF
d_gene: -; j_gene: TRBJ1-5; v_gene: TRBV19; abundance: -; CDR3nt: TGTGCCAGTAGCAGGCGGGGGATTGGTCAGCCCCAGCATTTT; CDR3aa: CASSRRGIGQPQHF
d_gene: -; j_gene: TRBJ1-1; v_gene: TRBV7-9; abundance: -; CDR3nt: TGTGCCAGCAGCTTATCCGGGGGAATGAACACTGAAGCTTTCTTT; CDR3aa: CASSLSGGMNTEAFF
d_gene: TRBD1; j_gene: TRBJ1-1; v_gene: TRBV9; abundance: -; CDR3nt: TGTGCCAGCAGCCCCCGGACAGGACTCACTGAAGCTTTCTTT; CDR3aa: CASSPRTGLTEAFF
d_gene: TRBD2; j_gene: TRBJ2-3; v_gene: TRBV9; abundance: -; CDR3nt: TGTGCCAGCAGCGTCCTAGCGGGGGACACAGATACGCAGTATTTT; CDR3aa: CASSVLAGDTDTQYF
d_gene: TRBD1; j_gene: TRBJ1-1; v_gene: TRBV5-4; abundance: -; CDR3nt: TGTGCCAGCAGCGTCGGACAGGGGAACATTGGGGGCACTGAAGCTTTCTTT; CDR3aa: CASSVGQGNIGGTEAFF
d_gene: TRBD1; j_gene: TRBJ2-1; v_gene: TRBV4-1; abundance: -; CDR3nt: TGCGCCAGCAGCCAAGTCGGGACAGGGTGGCAGTTCTTC; CDR3aa: CASSQVGTGWQFF
d_gene: -; j_gene: TRBJ2-7; v_gene: TRBV10-1; abundance: -; CDR3nt: TGCGCCAGCAGGACCTCCTACTGCCTGAGCCCAGCGACCTACGAGCAGTACTTC; CDR3aa: CASRTSYCLSPATYEQYF
d_gene: TRBD2; j_gene: TRBJ2-1; v_gene: TRBV7-2; abundance: few; CDR3nt: TGTGCCAGCAGCCCAGGACTAGCGGGCAACAATGAGCAGTTCTTC; CDR3aa: CASSPGLAGNNEQFF
d_gene: TRBD1; j_gene: TRBJ2-4; v_gene: TRBV2; abundance: -; CDR3nt: TGTGCCAGCAGCTTTGACAGGGGGAACATTCAGTACTTC; CDR3aa: CASSFDRGNIQYF
d_gene: -; j_gene: TRBJ2-7; v_gene: TRBV7-9; abundance: -; CDR3nt: TGTGCCAGCAGCCCCCGCGAGGGCACAACCTACGAGCAGTACTTC; CDR3aa: CASSPREGTTYEQYF
d_gene: TRBD1; j_gene: TRBJ1-1; v_gene: TRBV5-1; abundance: -; CDR3nt: TGCGCCAGCAGCTCGATTACAGGGGACACTGAAGCTTTCTTT; CDR3aa: CASSSITGDTEAFF
d_gene: -; j_gene: TRBJ2-7; v_gene: TRBV15; abundance: -; CDR3nt: TGTGCCACCAGCAGAGCCCAAACCGGGTCCTACGAGCAGTACTTC; CDR3aa: CATSRAQTGSYEQYF
d_gene: -; j_gene: TRBJ1-6; v_gene: TRBV10-2; abundance: -; CDR3nt: TGCGCCAGCAGTGAGAGGGGGCCCCTCCACTTT; CDR3aa: CASSERGPLHF
d_gene: TRBD1; j_gene: TRBJ1-1; v_gene: TRBV18; abundance: -; CDR3nt: TGTGCCAGCTCACCAGGGGACAGGGTGGCGAGTACTGAAGCTTTCTTT; CDR3aa: CASSPGDRVASTEAFF
d_gene: TRBD1; j_gene: TRBJ1-6; v_gene: TRBV2; abundance: -; CDR3nt: TGTGCCAGCAAACTCACTCCGGGACAGCAGGGTTCACCCCTCCACTTT; CDR3aa: CASKLTPGQQGSPLHF
d_gene: -; j_gene: TRBJ2-7; v_gene: TRBV29-1; abundance: -; CDR3nt: TGCAGCGTCGTACTAGCTTCCGAGCAGTACTTC; CDR3aa: CSVVLASEQYF
d_gene: -; j_gene: TRBJ2-3; v_gene: TRBV21-1; abundance: -; CDR3nt: TGTGCCAGCAGCAGCTGGTGGCACCTCGACACAGATACGCAGTATTTT; CDR3aa: CASSSWWHLDTDTQYF
d_gene: -; j_gene: TRBJ2-7; v_gene: TRBV7-9; abundance: once; CDR3nt: TGTGCCAGCAGCCCCTGGGGGGGCCCCGCCTCCTACGAGCAGTACTTC; CDR3aa: CASSPWGGPASYEQYF